These T cell receptor beta chains were read from a single sample in a study of response to subunit inactivated influenza vaccine. TCRdb redid the calling of the RT-PCR reads with MiXCR, one entry per CDR3 protein. The repertoire has about half a million distinct CDR3 sequences, less than 30% of them found once; the top ten carry approximately 2%. The sequencing here drew on CD4+ T cells sorted from PBMCs, taken around 5 days after vaccination. The receptors derive from a man in his forties or fifties who received an inactivated influenza vaccine. Both conserved end residues are part of each CDR3. The D gene is left open where the match is weak. Size is stated for part of the rows, as once, few or many counts, or as a class when the clone is expanded.

size,V,D,J,DNA,CDR3
.,TRBV23-1,.,TRBJ1-5,TGCGCCAGCAATCGGACATCATTGAGCAATCAGCCCCAGCATTTT,CASNRTSLSNQPQHF
.,TRBV5-6,TRBD2,TRBJ2-7,TGTGCCAGCAGCCCCCGCCGGAAGGGACTAGCGGGAGTATTCGGGCAGTACTTC,CASSPRRKGLAGVFGQYF
few,TRBV10-3,TRBD1,TRBJ1-5,TGTGCCATCAGAGATGGGACAGGGGGCAATCAGCCCCAGCATTTT,CAIRDGTGGNQPQHF
.,TRBV6-2/TRBV6-3,.,TRBJ2-6,TGTGCCATCGGAACGGGCTCTGGGGCCAACGTCCTGACTTTC,CAIGTGSGANVLTF
.,TRBV20-1,TRBD1,TRBJ1-2,TGCAGTGCTAGCCCCCGGGGGGGGACAGCCTATGGCTACACCTTC,CSASPRGGTAYGYTF
.,TRBV2,TRBD2,TRBJ2-5,TGTGCCAGCAGTTTCCGTCGACTAGCGGCACAAGAGACCCAGTACTTC,CASSFRRLAAQETQYF
few,TRBV6-2/TRBV6-3,.,TRBJ1-2,TGTGCCAGCAGTTACGGCGTCAGGGGCCGCTATGGCTACACCTTC,CASSYGVRGRYGYTF
few,TRBV10-3,TRBD2,TRBJ2-5,TGTGCCATCGGGACTAGCGGGAGGGCCGATCGGGAGACCCAGTACTTC,CAIGTSGRADRETQYF
many,TRBV20-1,.,TRBJ1-5,TGCAGTGCTGAGACTGAGCGGGTCCAGCATTTT,CSAETERVQHF
few,TRBV6-2/TRBV6-3,.,TRBJ1-1,TGTGCCAGCAAGGACACTGAAGCTTTCTTT,CASKDTEAFF
.,TRBV20-1,TRBD2,TRBJ2-7,TGCAGTGCTAGAGAGTCTAGCGGGAACGAGCAGTACTTC,CSARESSGNEQYF
.,TRBV6-5,.,TRBJ2-7,TGTGCCAGCAGTTACTACCGGGGGCCCACCTACGAGCAGTACTTC,CASSYYRGPTYEQYF
.,TRBV20-1,.,TRBJ2-6,TGCAGTGCCCGAGGGCGGGACAGTTTTTCCGGGGCCAACGTCCTGACTTTC,CSARGRDSFSGANVLTF
.,TRBV20-1,.,TRBJ1-2,TGCAGTGCTAGGATCATAGGGGGGGGTTCGGATGGCTACACCTTC,CSARIIGGGSDGYTF
few,TRBV6-6,.,TRBJ2-7,TGTGCCAGCAGTTTAGGGGACGCCTACGAGCAGTACTTC,CASSLGDAYEQYF
.,TRBV20-1,.,TRBJ2-5,TGCAGTGCCAGAAGGGGCCAGAAAGAGACCCAGTACTTC,CSARRGQKETQYF
few,TRBV6-2/TRBV6-3,TRBD2,TRBJ2-1,TGTGCCAGCGGTCTCCGCGGGGGGGCCATTGCTACCCTTAGCAATGAGCAGTTCTTC,CASGLRGGAIATLSNEQFF
.,TRBV11-2,TRBD2,TRBJ2-5,TGTGCCAGCAGCTTCAAAGGGACTAGCGGGGGGGCTCGTGAGACCCAGTACTTC,CASSFKGTSGGARETQYF
many,TRBV5-1,.,TRBJ2-7,TGCGCCAGCAGCTTGGGGGGGATCTACGAGCAGTACTTC,CASSLGGIYEQYF
.,TRBV28,.,TRBJ2-2,TGTGCCAGCAGTTTTCAGGTTACCGGGGAGCTGTTTTTT,CASSFQVTGELFF
few,TRBV4-3,.,TRBJ2-7,TGCGCCAGCAGCCAGGCCTGGGGCACCTCCTACGAGCAGTACTTC,CASSQAWGTSYEQYF
few,TRBV9,.,TRBJ2-7,TGTGCCAGCAGCCCCGATGGGGCAAGCACCTACGAGCAGTACTTC,CASSPDGASTYEQYF
few,TRBV28,.,TRBJ2-7,TGTGCCAGCAGGCATCAGGGGTCCTACGAGCAGTACTTC,CASRHQGSYEQYF
.,TRBV20-1,.,TRBJ2-2,TGCAGTGCTAGAGGGGCGAGGACCGGGGAGCTGTTTTTT,CSARGARTGELFF
few,TRBV20-1,TRBD2,TRBJ2-1,TGCAGTGCTAGAGACCCGGGAGGTGGGAGCAGGAATGAGCAGTTCTTC,CSARDPGGGSRNEQFF
few,TRBV9,TRBD2,TRBJ2-3,TGTGCCAGCAGCGTAGAACTAGCGGGAGGGCCAGGGACAGATACGCAGTATTTT,CASSVELAGGPGTDTQYF
many,TRBV6-2/TRBV6-3,.,TRBJ2-2,TGTGCCAGCAGTCTTTACAGGGACACCGGGGAGCTGTTTTTT,CASSLYRDTGELFF
many,TRBV5-1,.,TRBJ1-2,TGCGCCAGCAGCTTGGGTCAGGGGAGCTATGGCTACACCTTC,CASSLGQGSYGYTF
.,TRBV7-2,.,TRBJ1-4,TGTGCCAGCAGCTTATGGGGGGGCGGAGGTGAAAAACTGTTTTTT,CASSLWGGGGEKLFF
.,TRBV12-3/TRBV12-4,.,TRBJ2-1,TGTGCCAGCAGTTTTGGTTGGCGGAACAATGAGCAGTTCTTC,CASSFGWRNNEQFF
.,TRBV4-2,TRBD2,TRBJ2-3,TGTGCCAGCAGCCAAGATCGCGCGGGGGGCGCTAGCACAGATACGCAGTATTTT,CASSQDRAGGASTDTQYF
few,TRBV2,.,TRBJ1-5,TGTGCCAGCAGGAGAGGAAGGGATCAGCCCCAGCATTTT,CASRRGRDQPQHF
few,TRBV7-9,.,TRBJ1-1,TGTGCCAGCAGCCGGGGGGGCCCGCGCAACACTGAAGCTTTCTTT,CASSRGGPRNTEAFF